The entry below gives a single T cell receptor (beta chain) sequence along with its context. Its antigen has not been determined. Base quality data are lacking; no much larger clone is found one base away. Collaborating institutions collected whole blood in K2EDTA tubes following their own protocols. For TCRbeta analysis, collaborators shipped samples as frozen whole blood, isolated PBMCs, or DNA extracted from either of those sample types. The data were obtained in a study of blood T cell repertoires in COVID-19 (dated by TCRdb to about 2020). About the full investigation: Samples from collaborators originated in the United States, Italy and Spain and spanned both the acute and convalescent phases of COVID-19. The repertoires were released in a freely available public database intended as a resource for research on the immune response to SARS-CoV-2. Where available, HLA class I and class II types were obtained from metadata supplied by the sample provider rather than from assay-based typing. The prospective study material was composed of cDNA or gDNA derived from T cells, B-cell-depleted T cells, or PBMCs. The samples were drawn from the first 160 participants of the ongoing ImmuneRACE study and from some 1,300 subjects provided by 6 global collaborators. Sample metadata almost always included a de-identified subject ID, COVID-19 status, age in years and sex. Subjects who had been exposed to COVID-19, were actively infected with it, or had recovered from it provided the deeply sampled blood TCRbeta repertoires that made up the dataset.

TCRbeta CDR3 regions were amplified from genomic DNA using the immunoSEQ Assay, a bias-controlled multiplex PCR. Per the source publication's procedure: Nucleated cell counts per sample were estimated from amplification of reference gene primers within the assay. To quantify the absolute abundance of each unique TCRbeta CDR3 rearrangement, sequence reads were collapsed and filtered. Productive Simpson clonality was computed per sample as the square root of Simpson's diversity index over productive rearrangements. Held by TCRdb, this immuneACCESS table contains in-frame sequences only and omits some clones. Under half of the omission traces to an unresolved V gene where checked; the cause of the rest is unknown. Clone size and the V and J calls come from that table; the DNA yielded D and trimming. The sample table contains around 150,000 clones; only one count was recorded for approximately 84% of them. About 15% of the sample is in the top ten clones.

From cysteine to phenylalanine, the CDR3 is 16 amino acids long. The retained sequence is limited to the CDR3, 48 bases, with the frame set at the first base. Deletion took 0 bases off V and 5 bases off J, with a span of 17 bases between the germline ends. In the germline V gene, CDR1 corresponds to SGHRS and CDR2 to YFSETQ. The study at large found these results: The quantity of clinical and demographic metadata differed by source and by participant and was supplied without curation.

This receptor chain uses TRBV5-1 and TRBJ1-2; perhaps TRBD1 is the D gene, with 5 bases matching. The sequence derives from an elderly woman with acute or convalescent COVID-19. The material sequenced was peripheral blood. The DNA sequence is as follows: TGCGCCAGCAGCTTGGAGGGGACCCGGGGGGTTTATGGCTACACCTTC. Its translation is CASSLEGTRGVYGYTF. Reference TRBV5-1 and TRBJ1-2 genes cover what lies past the CDR3, so the full variable domain is KAGVTQTPRYLIKTRGQQVTLSCSPISGHRSVSWYQQTPGQGLQFLFEYFSETQRNKGNFPGRFSGRQFSNSRSEMNVSTLELGDSALYLCASSLEGTRGVYGYTFGSGTRLTVV.